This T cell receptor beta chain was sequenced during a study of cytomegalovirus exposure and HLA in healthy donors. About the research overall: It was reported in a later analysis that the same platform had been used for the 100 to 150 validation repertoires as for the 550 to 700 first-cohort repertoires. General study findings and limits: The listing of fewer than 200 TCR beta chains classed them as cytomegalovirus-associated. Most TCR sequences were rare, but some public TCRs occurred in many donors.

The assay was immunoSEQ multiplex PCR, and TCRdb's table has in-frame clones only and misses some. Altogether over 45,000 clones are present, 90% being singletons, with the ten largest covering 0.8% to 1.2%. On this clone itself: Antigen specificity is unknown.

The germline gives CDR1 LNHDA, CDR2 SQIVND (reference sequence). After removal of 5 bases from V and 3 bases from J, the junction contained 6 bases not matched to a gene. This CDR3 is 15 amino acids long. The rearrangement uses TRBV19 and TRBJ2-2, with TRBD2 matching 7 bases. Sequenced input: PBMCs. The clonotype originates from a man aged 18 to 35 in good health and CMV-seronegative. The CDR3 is CASSWLAEHTGELFF. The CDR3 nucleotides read TGTGCCAGTAGTTGGCTAGCGGAGCACACCGGGGAGCTGTTTTTT.